These 22 T cell receptor beta chains were sequenced from one sample in a study of cytotoxic CD8 clonotypes in ibrutinib-treated CLL. Libraries were prepared by immunoSEQ multiplex PCR; TCRdb keeps only in-frame clonotypes and omits some of them. Seen here are approximately 30,000 clones, over 55% observed once, and the top ten hold approximately 53%. The starting material was PBMCs, obtained after 24 months of ibrutinib treatment. The receptors were sampled from a human donor with chronic lymphocytic leukemia.

This clone was found a few times. This sequence joins TRBV6-5 and TRBJ1-2; TRBD1 agrees at 8 bases. This CDR3 is 13 amino acids long. Germline V gene lookup returns CDR1 MNHEY and CDR2 SVGAGI. V lost 2 bases, J lost 9 bases, and 5 bases stayed unmatched. Written as DNA, the CDR3 is TGTGCCAGCAGTTACAGGACAGGGTTTAGCTACACCTTC. Residues: CASSYRTGFSYTF.

This clone showed up just once. The CDR3 protein is CASSSGGTGWGNTEAFF. The DNA for the CDR3 is TGTGCCAGCAGCTCAGGAGGGACAGGGTGGGGGAACACTGAAGCTTTCTTT. The chain is built from TRBV11-2 and TRBJ1-1; 9 bases match TRBD1. The germline V gene encodes CDR1 SGHAT and CDR2 FQNNGV. The CDR3 contains 17 residues. Trimming cost V 4 bases and J 1 base; bases outside gene matches: 10.

This sequence joins TRBV7-9 and TRBJ1-2; D may be TRBD1 (5 bases). The CDR3 has 14 amino acids. Between the trimmed V and J ends, which lost 8 bases and 8 bases, there was a span of 21 bases. Germline-derived CDR1 and CDR2 are SEHNR and FQNEAQ (reference sequence). For the CDR3, the DNA is TGTGCCAGCCGCTCACGCCAGGGCCAGACAGGCTACACCTTC. Its protein product is CASRSRQGQTGYTF.

This chain links TRBV7-9 with TRBJ1-4; D is possibly TRBD1 (6 bases). Between the trimmed V and J ends, which lost 5 bases and 7 bases, there was a span of 11 bases. Germline V lookup: CDR1 SEHNR, CDR2 FQNEAQ (reference sequence). The CDR3 consists of 13 residues. CDR3 bases: TGTGCCAGCAGCGTTAGGGGGAGTGAAAAACTGTTTTTT. As protein: CASSVRGSEKLFF.

The sample holds a few counts of this clone. The rearrangement uses TRBV30 and TRBJ2-4; D ambiguous. This CDR3 spans 11 amino acids. Germline CDR1 and CDR2: GTSNPN and SVGIG (reference sequence). V shed 2 bases and J shed 6 bases, with 5 bases lying between them. The CDR3 sequence is CAWSTGNIQYF. The CDR3 nucleotides read TGTGCCTGGAGTACGGGAAACATTCAGTACTTC.

V is TRBV7-3 and J is TRBJ2-5; perhaps D is TRBD1 or TRBD2 (5 bases each). Germline V CDR1 and CDR2: SGHTA, FQGTGA. This CDR3 comprises 15 residues. Trimming removed 3 bases from V and 4 bases from J, with 15 bases in between. CDR3 DNA: TGTGCCAGCAGCTTCACCGGGACGCCCCGAGAGACCCAGTACTTC. Translated, it gives CASSFTGTPRETQYF.

This clone was detected many times. This sequence joins TRBV6-1 and TRBJ2-3; TRBD1 aligns across 8 bases. CDR1 MNHNS and CDR2 SASEGT come from the germline V gene. After removal of 5 bases from V and 2 bases from J, the junction contained 6 bases not matched to a gene. The CDR3 runs to 15 residues. CDR3 coding DNA: TGTGCCAGCAGTCCATCGGACAGGGTCACAGATACGCAGTATTTT. Amino acids: CASSPSDRVTDTQYF.

The gene calls are TRBV6-6 and TRBJ2-2, with TRBD1 as a possible D gene (6 bases). The CDR3 has 13 residues. Germline CDR1 MNHNY, CDR2 SVGAGI (reference sequence). V was cut by 7 bases and J by 8 bases, with 14 bases left in between. DNA for the CDR3: TGTGCCAGCACGCAGGGGCAGGGTGGGGAGCTGTTTTTT. Its translation: CASTQGQGGELFF.

The gene calls are TRBV5-1 and TRBJ2-7; 7 nucleotides align to TRBD1. The CDR3 runs to 17 residues. After removal of 4 bases from V and 1 base from J, the junction contained 14 bases not matched to a gene. Germline V lookup: CDR1 SGHRS, CDR2 YFSETQ. The CDR3, as DNA: TGCGCCAGCAGCCCACGACCGACAGGGTCGGGGTCCTACGAGCAGTACTTC. This translates into CASSPRPTGSGSYEQYF. Full variable domain (missing parts from reference TRBV5-1 and TRBJ2-7): KAGVTQTPRYLIKTRGQQVTLSCSPISGHRSVSWYQQTPGQGLQFLFEYFSETQRNKGNFPGRFSGRQFSNSRSEMNVSTLELGDSALYLCASSPRPTGSGSYEQYFGPGTRLTVT.

V usage is TRBV10-2 and J usage is TRBJ2-2; D is unresolved. CDR1 WSHSY and CDR2 SAAADI come from the germline V gene. V dropped 6 bases and J dropped 3 bases, with 2 bases sitting between them. CDR3 size: 11 residues. This CDR3 reads CASSYTGELFF. The CDR3 DNA follows: TGCGCCAGCAGCTACACCGGGGAGCTGTTTTTT.

The DNA of the CDR3 is TGTGCCTGGAGTCAGGACAGGGGTAACCGTCAGCCCCAGCATTTT. Translation gives CAWSQDRGNRQPQHF. The V gene is TRBV30, the J gene TRBJ1-5; 9 nucleotides match TRBD1. Trimming cost V 2 bases and J 6 bases; bases outside gene matches: 8. The CDR3 loop spans 15 amino acids. Germline V lookup: CDR1 GTSNPN, CDR2 SVGIG (reference sequence).

Regarding this clone: Being one base from a much bigger clone, this may be a read error. The CDR3 protein is CASSLGQGSEKLFF. The CDR3 bases are TGTGCCAGCAGCCTGGGACAGGGAAGTGAAAAACTGTTTTTT. The chain carries TRBV11-2 and TRBJ1-4; 9 bases are a match to TRBD1. Per the germline V gene, CDR1 is SGHAT and CDR2 is FQNNGV. V lost 5 bases to trimming and J lost 7 bases; unmatched junction nucleotides: 5. The CDR3 has 14 amino acids.

This clone appeared once. The genes are TRBV29-1 and TRBJ2-3; TRBD1 might be the D (5 bases). V was trimmed by 7 bases and J by 4 bases, leaving 9 bases between them. Germline CDR1 is SQVTM and CDR2 is ANQGSEA. The CDR3 covers 11 residues. The CDR3 is CSAGFSDTQYF. The CDR3 bases are TGCAGCGCAGGGTTTTCAGATACGCAGTATTTT.

The V and J genes are TRBV9 and TRBJ1-2; 7 positions match TRBD1. Germline CDR1 is SGDLS and CDR2 is YYNGEE. The CDR3 totals 14 residues. Trimming removed 0 bases from V and 1 base from J; junction bases left unmatched: 0. The chain's CDR3 is CASSVGDSNYGYTF. The CDR3 nucleotides read TGTGCCAGCAGCGTAGGGGACAGTAACTATGGCTACACCTTC.

The chain carries TRBV18 and TRBJ1-3; TRBD1 agrees at 10 bases. Germline V gene sequence: CDR1 KGHSH, CDR2 LQKENI. V lost 3 bases, J lost 0 bases, and 2 bases stayed unmatched. This CDR3 region has 16 residues. CDR3 bases: TGTGCCAGCTCACCGGGACAGGGGATCTCTGGAAACACCATATATTTT. Translated, it gives CASSPGQGISGNTIYF. Complete variable domain (other parts from reference TRBV18 and TRBJ1-3): NAGVMQNPRHLVRRRGQEARLRCSPMKGHSHVYWYRQLPEEGLKFMVYLQKENIIDESGMPKERFSAEFPKEGPSILRIQQVVRGDSAAYFCASSPGQGISGNTIYFGEGSWLTVV.

This sequence joins TRBV28 and TRBJ2-7, with D uncertain. Germline CDR1 is MDHEN and CDR2 is SYDVKM. This CDR3 is built from 12 residues. V was clipped by 6 bases and J by 3 bases, with 9 bases between them. The CDR3 sequence is CASRSSRYEQYF. Written as DNA, the CDR3 is TGTGCCAGCAGATCTTCCCGCTACGAGCAGTACTTC.

This chain connects TRBV5-5 to TRBJ1-3; D is possibly TRBD1 (5 bases). The CDR3 is 15 amino acids. Germline V CDR1 and CDR2: SGHKS, YYEKEE (reference sequence). V lost 2 bases to trimming and J lost 0 bases, with 9 bases between them. CDR3 amino acids: CASSLLGDSGNTIYF. The CDR3 bases are TGTGCCAGCAGCTTACTAGGGGACTCTGGAAACACCATATATTTT.

The chain joins TRBV6-5 to TRBJ1-2, with 7 positions matching TRBD1. V was clipped by 2 bases and J by 7 bases; unmatched bases: 4. This CDR3 has 13 amino acids. CDR1 and CDR2 from the germline V gene are MNHEY and SVGAGI. CDR3 DNA: TGTGCCAGCAGTTACGACAGGGTGGTTGGCTACACCTTC. Its protein product is CASSYDRVVGYTF.

The rearrangement joins TRBV10-2 to TRBJ2-7; maybe TRBD1 (6 bases). In germline, CDR1 is WSHSY, CDR2 SAAADI. Trimming pared 3 bases from V and 8 bases from J, leaving 17 bases between. This CDR3 comprises 14 residues. Written as DNA, the CDR3 is TGCGCCAGCAGTGAAACAGGGTTGGGGGTCCAGCAGTACTTC. It specifies CASSETGLGVQQYF.

V is TRBV28 and J is TRBJ1-4; possibly TRBD1 for D (6 bases). CDR1 and CDR2 (germline): MDHEN, SYDVKM. This CDR3 region has 14 residues. With 6 bases removed from V and 3 bases from J, the gap between germline ends came to 11 bases. The CDR3 DNA sequence: TGTGCCAGCAGCGTAGGGGGGGCTAATGAAAAACTGTTTTTT. Translated, it gives CASSVGGANEKLFF. Full variable domain (rest looked up from reference TRBV28 and TRBJ1-4): DVKVTQSSRYLVKRTGEKVFLECVQDMDHENMFWYRQDPGLGLRLIYFSYDVKMKEKGDIPEGYSVSREKKERFSLILESASTNQTSMYLCASSVGGANEKLFFGSGTQLSVL.

V and J are TRBV30 and TRBJ2-3; D is possibly TRBD1 (6 bases). The V gene's germline CDR1 is GTSNPN and CDR2 SVGIG (reference sequence). The CDR3 has 15 residues. V was shortened by 4 bases and J by 0 bases, with 14 bases between the two germline ends. CDR3 residues: CAWIMTGSSTDTQYF. The CDR3 region has the DNA TGTGCCTGGATTATGACAGGCTCTAGCACAGATACGCAGTATTTT.

CDR3 coding DNA: TGCGCCAGCAGCTTGACGGCCGGGACAGGCCACCGGGGCCACTTT. It yields the protein CASSLTAGTGHRGHF. The chain combines TRBV5-1 with TRBJ1-6, with TRBD1 identical over 8 bases. The CDR3 length is 15 residues. With V trimmed by 1 base and J by 18 bases, 15 bases remained unmatched. Per germline, CDR1 SGHRS and CDR2 YFSETQ.